The 26 T cell receptor beta chains reported below all come from one sample, sequenced in a study of vaccination and CD4 T cells after COVID-19. The Oncomine TCR Beta short-read assay was what sequenced the DNA obtained from cultured CD4+ T cells. MiXCR, run by TCRdb on the PCR reads, gives a single entry per CDR3 protein. In the table there are some 25,000 distinct CDR3 sequences, less than 80% of which are singletons. Treatment here: roughly 10-day PBMC culture with coronavirus spike peptide pools or control peptides (ViraFEST assay). These TCRs are of unknown antigen specificity. The material sequenced was CD4+ T cells from blood, cultured in vitro. Receptors originate from a human donor who had recovered from COVID-19.

This clonotype was counted a few times. The chain has TRBV20-1 and TRBJ1-2; D is unclear. There are 15 residues in the CDR3. From germline, CDR1 is DFQATT and CDR2 SNEGSKA (reference sequence). V gave up 5 bases and J gave up 0 bases, with 16 bases separating them. For the CDR3, the DNA is TGCAGTGCTCCCTCGAACGGCCAAGCTAACTATGGCTACACCTTC. This codes for CSAPSNGQANYGYTF.

This clonotype was seen more than once but under ten times. J is TRBJ1-2 and V is TRBV6-5; D gene uncertain. Germline CDR1 and CDR2: MNHEY and SVGAGI. With 2 bases removed from V and 6 bases from J, the gap between germline ends came to 16 bases. CDR3 length equals 15 residues. The CDR3 reads CASSYGIGRKDGYTF. For the CDR3, the DNA is TGTGCCAGCAGTTACGGGATAGGGAGGAAGGATGGCTACACCTTC.

The table lists this clonotype with a few counts. The chain has TRBV6-5 and TRBJ2-7, with 9 nucleotides matching TRBD2. With 0 bases clipped from V and 3 bases from J, the junction kept 6 bases outside the gene matches. Germline V gene data show CDR1 as MNHEY and CDR2 as SVGAGI. There are 16 residues in the CDR3. CDR3 protein: CASSYSPSGRFYEQYF. In nucleotides, the CDR3 is TGTGCCAGCAGTTACTCTCCAAGCGGGAGGTTCTACGAGCAGTACTTC.

The sample holds a few counts of this clonotype. The chain recombines TRBV7-9 with TRBJ1-5, with D unresolved. Germline CDR1 is SEHNR and CDR2 is FQNEAQ (reference sequence). The CDR3 extends over 15 amino acids. With 4 bases removed from V and 3 bases from J, the gap between germline ends came to 13 bases. This CDR3 reads CASSSDGELNQPQHF. The CDR3, as DNA: TGTGCCAGCAGCTCGGACGGAGAACTCAATCAGCCCCAGCATTTT.

V gene TRBV7-9 combines with J gene TRBJ1-1; the D is unclear. CDR3 size: 13 residues. The ends were cut back, 5 bases at V and 7 bases at J, with 14 bases in the middle. Germline assignment: CDR1 SEHNR and CDR2 FQNEAQ (reference sequence). CDR3 protein: CASSRKGGIEAFF. CDR3 DNA: TGTGCCAGCAGCCGAAAAGGCGGTATTGAAGCTTTCTTT.

This clonotype was recorded a few times. The chain carries TRBV28 and TRBJ2-2, with 9 bases that match TRBD2. The length of the CDR3 is 17 residues. Germline V gene lookup returns CDR1 MDHEN and CDR2 SYDVKM. The V and J ends lost 6 bases and 4 bases, in that order; junction bases with no gene match: 12. CDR3 loop: CASRTTSGSPSTGELFF. In DNA form, the CDR3 reads TGTGCCAGCAGGACGACTAGCGGTTCCCCGAGCACCGGGGAGCTGTTTTTT.

The genes are TRBV2 and TRBJ1-2, with 7 positions matching TRBD1. The ends lost 5 bases at V and 5 bases at J; junction bases unmatched: 5. Germline V gene sequence: CDR1 SNHLY, CDR2 FYNNEI. This CDR3 spans 13 amino acids. CDR3: CASSYRGNYGYTF. The CDR3 DNA reads TGTGCCAGCAGTTACAGGGGCAATTATGGCTACACCTTC.

The chain combines TRBV7-9 with TRBJ2-1; TRBD2 matches 8 bases. The CDR3 covers 15 residues. Per the germline V gene, CDR1 is SEHNR and CDR2 is FQNEAQ (reference sequence). With V trimmed by 5 bases and J by 8 bases, 11 bases remained unmatched. The CDR3 here is CASSPSGSTVDEQFF. The CDR3 bases are TGTGCCAGCAGCCCGAGCGGGAGTACCGTGGATGAGCAGTTCTTC.

The rearrangement uses TRBV24-1 and TRBJ2-2; 7 bases line up with TRBD1. There are 15 residues in the CDR3. CDR1 is KGHDR, CDR2 SFDVKD, per germline. V was clipped by 4 bases and J by 4 bases; unmatched bases: 5. In DNA, the CDR3 is TGTGCCACCAGTGACCCGGGACAGACCACCGGGGAGCTGTTTTTT. It yields the protein CATSDPGQTTGELFF.

The chain carries TRBV24-1 and TRBJ2-5, with TRBD1 as a possible D gene (7 bases). Germline V gene data show CDR1 as KGHDR and CDR2 as SFDVKD. This CDR3 has 14 residues. The germline V and J ends were trimmed by 3 bases and 7 bases, with 14 bases remaining between them. The chain's CDR3 is CATSDAGQGGTQYF. The CDR3 DNA is TGTGCCACCAGTGATGCGGGCCAGGGGGGGACCCAGTACTTC.

The V and J genes are TRBV5-1 and TRBJ2-5, with 11 bases identical to TRBD2. The ends lost 6 bases at V and 4 bases at J; junction bases unmatched: 8. Per germline, CDR1 SGHRS and CDR2 YFSETQ. The CDR3 extends over 15 amino acids. The CDR3 bases are TGCGCCAGCAACGACCTAGCGGGAGGACTAGAGACCCAGTACTTC. This translates into CASNDLAGGLETQYF.

The chain links TRBV30 to TRBJ2-1, with TRBD2 matching over 9 bases. The CDR3 loop spans 14 amino acids. The V segment lost 2 bases and the J segment 8 bases; nucleotides outside the gene matches: 7. CDR1 is GTSNPN and CDR2 is SVGIG in the germline V gene (reference sequence). CDR3 region: CAWSSGGLPHEQFF. The CDR3 bases are TGTGCCTGGAGTAGCGGGGGGCTCCCCCATGAGCAGTTCTTC.

The chain couples TRBV6-1 to TRBJ1-2, with D possibly TRBD1 on 5 matching bases. Per germline, CDR1 MNHNS and CDR2 SASEGT. V gave up 3 bases and J gave up 4 bases, with 9 bases separating them. CDR3 length equals 13 residues. The CDR3 sequence is CASSDQGTYGYTF. The DNA for the CDR3 is TGTGCCAGCAGTGATCAGGGCACCTATGGCTACACCTTC.

This clonotype occurred a few times. This chain joins TRBV15 and TRBJ1-6; maybe TRBD1 (5 bases). CDR3 length: 16 amino acids. In germline, CDR1 is LNHNV, CDR2 YYDKDF (reference sequence). With 5 bases removed from V and 0 bases from J, the gap between germline ends came to 11 bases. The CDR3 spells CATSPGLSSYNSPLHF. The DNA for the CDR3 is TGTGCCACCAGCCCGGGACTTAGCTCCTATAATTCACCCCTCCACTTT.

The J gene is TRBJ1-5, the V gene TRBV6-4; no definite D call. Germline CDR1 reads MRHNA; CDR2 reads SNTAGT. This CDR3 comprises 13 residues. Trimming shortened V by 3 bases and J by 6 bases, and 9 bases separated the two germline ends. CDR3 in amino acids: CASSDGWAQPQHF. The CDR3 nucleotides are TGTGCCAGCAGTGATGGATGGGCTCAGCCCCAGCATTTT.

This clonotype was observed a handful of times. The chain combines TRBV30 with TRBJ1-1, with 7 bases fitting TRBD1. This CDR3 has 16 amino acids. After removal of 3 bases from V and 1 base from J, the junction contained 11 bases not matched to a gene. CDR1 and CDR2 (germline): GTSNPN, SVGIG (reference sequence). As DNA, the CDR3 is TGTGCCTGGAGCGTAAACCTGGGACAGACGAACACTGAAGCTTTCTTT. Translating it yields CAWSVNLGQTNTEAFF.

The rearrangement joins TRBV6-1 to TRBJ2-7, with D perhaps TRBD1 (5 bases). The ends were cut back, 1 base at V and 3 bases at J, with 19 bases in the middle. The length of the CDR3 is 17 residues. The germline V gene has CDR1 MNHNS and CDR2 SASEGT. The CDR3 here is CASSEGGGYGSIYEQYF. CDR3 nucleotide sequence: TGTGCCAGCAGTGAAGGGGGCGGATACGGGTCGATCTACGAGCAGTACTTC.

This chain connects TRBV20-1 to TRBJ2-3; possibly TRBD2 for D (6 bases). Germline-derived CDR1 and CDR2 are DFQATT and SNEGSKA (reference sequence). With 0 bases removed from V and 8 bases from J, the gap between germline ends came to 21 bases. There are 16 residues in the CDR3. DNA of the CDR3: TGCAGTGCTAGAGATCCGACTGGGGGGTCCCTCCGTACGCAGTATTTT. As protein: CSARDPTGGSLRTQYF.

The chain carries TRBV18 and TRBJ2-1; D tentatively reads TRBD1 or TRBD2 (5 bases each). The V end lost 0 bases, the J end lost 8 bases, and 11 bases lay between the germline ends. CDR1 and CDR2 (germline): KGHSH, LQKENI. The CDR3 extends over 14 amino acids. CDR3 sequence reads: CASSPPRGVDEQFF. CDR3 DNA sequence: TGTGCCAGCTCACCACCGAGAGGGGTTGATGAGCAGTTCTTC.

The J gene is TRBJ1-1, the V gene TRBV6-2 or TRBV6-3, with 8 bases aligning to TRBD1. Trimming at V came to 7 bases and at J to 1 base, leaving 5 bases not matched to a gene. The CDR3 length is 14 residues. CDR1 MNHEY and CDR2 SVGEGT come from the germline V gene. CDR3 residues: CASNPDRENTEAFF. The CDR3 coding sequence is TGTGCCAGCAACCCGGACAGGGAGAACACTGAAGCTTTCTTT.

The CDR3, as DNA: TGTGCCAGCAGCCGACTGGAGTACACTGAAGCTTTCTTT. It translates to CASSRLEYTEAFF. This sequence joins TRBV9 and TRBJ1-1; D uncertain. V was trimmed by 4 bases and J by 3 bases, leaving 10 bases between them. Germline CDR1 reads SGDLS; CDR2 reads YYNGEE. CDR3 length equals 13 residues.

The V call is TRBV11-3, the J call TRBJ1-5, with 11 bases fitting TRBD1. V lost 5 bases, J lost 6 bases, and 6 bases stayed unmatched. Germline-derived CDR1 and CDR2 are SGHNT and YENEEA. The CDR3 contains 15 residues. The CDR3 is CASSTSDRGLQPQHF. The DNA for the CDR3 is TGTGCCAGCAGCACCTCGGACAGGGGGCTTCAGCCCCAGCATTTT.

The table lists this clonotype with a few counts. The V gene is TRBV2, the J gene TRBJ1-5; D may be TRBD1 (5 bases). The germline gives CDR1 SNHLY, CDR2 FYNNEI. This CDR3 region has 14 residues. The DNA for the CDR3 is TGTGCGAGCGAGGGTTGGGGGGGGAATCAGCCCCAGCATTTT. Protein: CASEGWGGNQPQHF.

This chain joins TRBV28 and TRBJ1-2; D is uncertain. The CDR3 is made up of 14 amino acids. Looked up from germline, CDR1 is MDHEN and CDR2 is SYDVKM. V was clipped by 2 bases and J by 3 bases, with 10 bases between them. The CDR3 protein is CASSLGHSDYGYTF. The CDR3 DNA reads as TGTGCCAGCAGTTTAGGGCATAGCGACTATGGCTACACCTTC.

The chain employs TRBV6-1 and TRBJ1-6; 7 bases match TRBD1. Unmatched junction bases numbered 5, after V lost 6 bases and J lost 0 bases. This CDR3 is 16 amino acids long. From germline, CDR1 is MNHNS and CDR2 SASEGT. The CDR3 sequence: CASSPDRSSYNSPLHF. The CDR3 region has the DNA TGTGCCAGCAGCCCGGACAGGAGCTCCTATAATTCACCCCTCCACTTT.

DNA for the CDR3: TGCAGTGCAAACCCCCCGGACGGGAAAGAGACCCAGTACTTC. It codes for CSANPPDGKETQYF. The genes are TRBV20-1 and TRBJ2-5; D possibly corresponds to TRBD2 (5 bases). Germline loops: CDR1 DFQATT, CDR2 SNEGSKA (reference sequence). This CDR3 is built from 14 residues. The germline V and J ends were trimmed by 6 bases and 3 bases, with 17 bases remaining between them.